This TCR beta chain is drawn from a study of cytomegalovirus exposure and HLA in healthy donors. Study summary: In terms of ancestry, the Caucasian-associated cluster contained roughly 81% of the roughly 400 genotyped donors.

Overall study findings and caveats: Testing in vitro showed a few CMV-associated chains specific for CMV antigens. Previously analyzed data showed that most TCR beta V segments were productive at a frequency of about 90% or about 30%.

The PCR was carried out with 60 Vbeta primers and 13 Jbeta primers. Generated by immunoSEQ multiplex PCR, the TCRdb table keeps only in-frame clones and is missing some. In the table there are 85,000 to 120,000 clones, 75% to 80% of which are singletons. In this sample, this clone turned up once. Its matching antigen is unknown. CDR1 is SGHTA, CDR2 FQGTGA, per germline. CDR3 length: 18 amino acids. The germline V and J ends were trimmed by 1 base and 5 bases, with 23 bases remaining between them. The sequence was collected from a male donor in good health and CMV-seropositive. Sequencing was performed on PBMCs. The gene calls are TRBV7-3 and TRBJ2-5, with D tentatively TRBD1 (6 bases). CDR3 residues: CASSLSGARRQQGETQYF. CDR3 nucleotide sequence: TGTGCCAGCAGCTTAAGTGGAGCCAGGAGGCAGCAGGGGGAGACCCAGTACTTC.